This TCR beta chain was documented in a study of response to subunit inactivated influenza vaccine. General study results and limits: It was suggested by the authors that few new T cells are recruited by each seasonal influenza vaccination.

The length of the CDR3 is 16 residues. CDR1 is SGHRS and CDR2 is YFSETQ in the germline V gene. Trimming cost V 4 bases and J 4 bases; bases outside gene matches: 9. To note about this clonotype: The antigen is undetermined.

TCRdb used MiXCR to reprocess the RT-PCR reads, holding one entry per CDR3 protein. The repertoire includes hundreds of thousands of distinct CDR3 sequences, around 15% of them detected once, and around 7.6% sits in the top ten. This TCR derives from a man aged 50 to 59 who received an inactivated influenza vaccine. The J gene is TRBJ2-2, the V gene TRBV5-1; 8 nucleotides line up with TRBD1. The sample here was PBMCs from blood, taken 14 to 15 days before vaccination. CDR3 bases: TGCGCCAGCAGCGATGAACAGGGGGTTTTCACCGGGGAGCTGTTTTTT. It encodes CASSDEQGVFTGELFF.